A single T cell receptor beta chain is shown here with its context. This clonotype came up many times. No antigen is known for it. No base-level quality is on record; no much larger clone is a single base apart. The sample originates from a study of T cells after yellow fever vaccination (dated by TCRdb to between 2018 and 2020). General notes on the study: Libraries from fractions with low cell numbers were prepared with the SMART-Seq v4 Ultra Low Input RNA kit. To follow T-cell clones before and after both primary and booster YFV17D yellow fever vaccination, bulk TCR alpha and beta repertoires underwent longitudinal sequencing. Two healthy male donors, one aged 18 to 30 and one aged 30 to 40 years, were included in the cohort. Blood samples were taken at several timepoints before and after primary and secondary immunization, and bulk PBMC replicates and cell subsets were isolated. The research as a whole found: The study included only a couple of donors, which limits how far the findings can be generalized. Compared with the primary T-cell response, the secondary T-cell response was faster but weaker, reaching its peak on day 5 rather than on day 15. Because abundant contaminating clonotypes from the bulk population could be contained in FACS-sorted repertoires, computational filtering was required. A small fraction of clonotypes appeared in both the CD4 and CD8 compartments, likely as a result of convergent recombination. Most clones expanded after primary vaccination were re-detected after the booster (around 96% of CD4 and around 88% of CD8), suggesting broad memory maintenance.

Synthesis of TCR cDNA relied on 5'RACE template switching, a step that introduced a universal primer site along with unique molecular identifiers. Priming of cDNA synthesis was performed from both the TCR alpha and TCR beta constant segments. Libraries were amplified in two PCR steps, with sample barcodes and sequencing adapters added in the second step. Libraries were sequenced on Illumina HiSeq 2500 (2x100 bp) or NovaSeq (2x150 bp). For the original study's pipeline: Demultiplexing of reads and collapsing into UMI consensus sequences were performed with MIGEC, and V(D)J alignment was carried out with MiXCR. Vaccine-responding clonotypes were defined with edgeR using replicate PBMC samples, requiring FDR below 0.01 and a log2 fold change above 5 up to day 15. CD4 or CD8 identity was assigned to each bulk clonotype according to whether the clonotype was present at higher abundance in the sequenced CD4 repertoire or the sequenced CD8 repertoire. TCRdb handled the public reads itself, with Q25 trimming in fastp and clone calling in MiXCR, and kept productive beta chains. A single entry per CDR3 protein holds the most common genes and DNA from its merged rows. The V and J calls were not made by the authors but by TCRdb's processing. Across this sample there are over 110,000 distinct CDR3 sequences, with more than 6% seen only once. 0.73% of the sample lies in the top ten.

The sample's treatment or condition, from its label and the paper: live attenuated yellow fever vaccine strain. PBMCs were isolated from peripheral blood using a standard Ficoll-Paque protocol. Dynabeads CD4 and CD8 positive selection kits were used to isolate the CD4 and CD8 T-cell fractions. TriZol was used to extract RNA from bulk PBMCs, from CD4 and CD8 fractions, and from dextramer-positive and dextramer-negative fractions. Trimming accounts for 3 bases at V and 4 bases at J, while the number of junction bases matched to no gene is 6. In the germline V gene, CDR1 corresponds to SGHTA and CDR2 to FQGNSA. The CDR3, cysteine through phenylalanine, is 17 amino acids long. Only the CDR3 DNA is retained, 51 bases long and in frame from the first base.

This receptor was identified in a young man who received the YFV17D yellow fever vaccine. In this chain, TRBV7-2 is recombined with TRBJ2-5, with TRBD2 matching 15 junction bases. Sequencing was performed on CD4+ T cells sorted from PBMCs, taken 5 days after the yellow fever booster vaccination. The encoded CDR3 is CASSFVGLAGGPETQYF. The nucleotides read TGTGCCAGCAGCTTCGTTGGACTAGCGGGAGGGCCAGAGACCCAGTACTTC.